Reported below is one T cell receptor beta chain. Its matching antigen is unknown. This entry belongs to a study of cytomegalovirus exposure and HLA in healthy donors. Broader study findings: Presence/absence analyses assumed roughly uniform sequencing depth across donors, which may not hold. The availability of immune exposure information extended only to CMV serostatus. Within an earlier analysis, most TCR beta V segments proved productive either about 90% or about 30% of the time.

This PCR relied on a set of 60 Vbeta primers and 13 Jbeta primers. The data were produced by immunoSEQ multiplex PCR, yet TCRdb's version contains in-frame clones alone and is incomplete. The table includes about 190,000 clones, less than 90% detected once. The CDR3 loop spans 13 amino acids. Germline V gene data show CDR1 as SEHNR and CDR2 as FQNEAQ (reference sequence). V lost 5 bases to trimming and J lost 5 bases, with 12 bases between them. The sample was PBMCs. The rearrangement joins TRBV7-9 to TRBJ1-2; perhaps TRBD1 as D (5 bases). The clonotype was recovered from a boy aged 5-17 years in good health and CMV-seronegative. The CDR3 nucleotides read TGTGCCAGCAGCCTAAAGACAGATTATGGCTACACCTTC. Its protein product is CASSLKTDYGYTF. Looking up the rest from reference TRBV7-9 and TRBJ1-2 gives the full variable domain: DTGVSQNPRHKITKRGQNVTFRCDPISEHNRLYWYRQTLGQGPEFLTYFQNEAQLEKSRLLSDRFSAERPKGSFSTLEIQRTEQGDSAMYLCASSLKTDYGYTFGSGTRLTVV.